The present TCR beta chain was sequenced within a study of radiotherapy plus CTLA-4 blockade in lung cancer. People whose metastatic non-small-cell lung cancer was chemo-refractory got focal radiation along with CTLA-4 blockade by ipilimumab. Notes on this clone: Its antigen is unidentified.

Measured with immunoSEQ multiplex PCR; TCRdb has only the in-frame clones, and not every one. The data contain about 120,000 clones, about nine tenths of them singletons. The CDR3 contains 15 residues. Per germline, CDR1 SGDLS and CDR2 YYNGEE. Trimming removed 0 bases at V and 0 bases at J, with 7 bases between. Study-wide findings and caveats: Early clonal dynamics of blood T cells, together with interferon-beta, were reported as the best response predictor.

Specimen: peripheral blood, collected from a patient treated with radiotherapy plus ipilimumab. This rearrangement joins TRBV9 to TRBJ1-3; no definite D call. This TCR was recovered from a human donor with non-small cell lung cancer that progressed on radiotherapy plus ipilimumab. CDR3 DNA: TGTGCCAGCAGCGTAGAAGCTACCTCTGGAAACACCATATATTTT. Translated: CASSVEATSGNTIYF.